A single T cell receptor (beta chain) is shown here with its context. Measured with immunoSEQ multiplex PCR; TCRdb has only the in-frame clones, and not every one. The sample gives roughly 200,000 clones, around 80% of which show up once; about 9% is in the top ten. The sample belongs to a study of blood T cell repertoires in COVID-19. Study summary: Acute-phase and convalescent COVID-19 samples originated in the United States, Italy and Spain.

Unmatched junction bases numbered 7, after V lost 6 bases and J lost 6 bases. The length of the CDR3 is 14 residues. The V gene's germline CDR1 is MNHEY and CDR2 SVGEGT. The chain links TRBV6-2 or TRBV6-3 to TRBJ2-3; 9 bases line up with TRBD2. This TCR derives from a man aged 35 to 55 with active or convalescent COVID-19. The sequenced material came from peripheral blood. The CDR3 coding sequence is TGTGCCAGCAGCCGCGGGGGGGCCGGGGATACGCAGTATTTT. This encodes CASSRGGAGDTQYF.